This TCR beta chain was recovered during a study of low-dose radiotherapy and immunotherapy resistance in tumors. Study-wide context: The fractionation for Cohort 1 was 0.5 Gy per fraction every 2 weeks, totaling 6.5 Gy.

Germline loops: CDR1 SGHRS, CDR2 YFSETQ. Trimming stripped 3 bases from V and 2 bases from J, with 9 bases between. This CDR3 has 14 residues. TRAV- and TRBV-specific primers, spanning alpha and beta chains, primed first-strand cDNA. The authors amplified TCRs for 20 PCR cycles with a constant-region primer and a V-primer adapter. TCRdb redid the calling of the reads with MiXCR, one entry per CDR3 protein. The table lists approximately 42,000 distinct CDR3 sequences, about 25% of them singletons. Time point indicated: after trial treatment. The treatment: LDRT plus nivolumab, ipilimumab, low-dose cyclophosphamide and aspirin (RACIN trial). All of the donors were given nivolumab, ipilimumab, aspirin, low-dose cyclophosphamide and low-dose radiotherapy as part of RACIN, a single-arm trial.

This TCR was sampled from a male donor with prostate cancer. Sequences were derived from PBMCs, sampled after low-dose radiotherapy plus immunotherapy. The J gene is TRBJ2-4, the V gene TRBV5-1; D is perhaps TRBD1 (6 bases). The CDR3 loop is CASSSQGSKNIQYF. CDR3 in DNA: TGCGCCAGCAGCTCCCAGGGGTCCAAAAACATTCAGTACTTC.